This TCR beta chain is drawn from a study of shared clonotypes between healthy human individuals (dated by TCRdb to 2018 to 2020). With respect to the entire study: The cohort included three men and two women between 18 and 49 years of age. For each donor, CD4 naive and CD4 memory were each run on three plates, CD8 naive on two plates, and CD8 memory on one plate. To estimate repertoire size and how much clonotype sharing occurs between individuals, the study deeply sequenced the blood TCR repertoires of roughly 5 healthy adults. Libraries were prepared and TCR repertoires were sequenced by different laboratories using diverse techniques, in order to increase sequencing depth and limit assay-specific biases. Between about 0.85 and 8.9 billion PBMCs per donor were obtained by leukapheresis. The full study reports these points: Sharing across several donors was observed for around 5% of naive CD4, about 4% of naive CD8, 2.3% of memory CD4, and about 0.39% of memory CD8 clonotypes. Based on pairwise subsampling, the degree of clonotype sharing among donors was expected to be affected by sequencing depth. Higher generation probabilities were observed for clonotypes shared by all four sorted-subset donors than for non-shared clonotypes. Sampling was limited to blood, and TCR repertoires in tissue likely differ from TCR repertoires in blood. Estimated clonotype richness was generally larger for naive than for memory subsets. The genetic and exposure-history diversity represented was limited by the small number of donors. Rarefaction of sorted-subset datasets indicated incomplete sequencing despite the large sequencing depth.

Donors were healthy HIV-negative adults with no recently reported acute infections or vaccinations. All donors were Caucasian adults living in Nashville, Tennessee, USA. CD4+ T cells were enriched through magnetic negative selection, after which naive cells were positively selected on CD45RA and the remaining negative fraction served as the memory subset. After blood collection by leukapheresis, PBMCs were isolated using Ficoll-Histopaque density gradient centrifugation and then cryopreserved in the vapor phase of liquid nitrogen. Purity and quantity of every magnetically sorted T cell population were checked by analytical flow cytometry. From each sorted fraction, genomic DNA was isolated and quantified by UV absorbance on a Nanodrop 2000c. Turning to this clone: No cognate antigen has been identified for it. No much larger clonotype is one base removed from it; base qualities were not supplied.

Using the deep immunoSEQ assay, TCR CDR3 regions were amplified from genomic DNA by multiplex PCR. For each cell subset, the extracted genomic DNA was distributed evenly across all wells of several immunoSEQ 96-well plates, and each plate served as one replicate. Each replicate PCR for sorted subsets received about 180 ng genomic DNA, equal to about 30,000 T cell genomes. Purified libraries were quantified with a Qubit 3.0 fluorometer, sized on a Bioanalyzer 2100, and re-quantified with the KAPA Library Quantification kit. Every immunoSEQ 96-well plate was sequenced on a dedicated single-read 150-cycle Illumina NextSeq 550 flow cell. The published analysis was carried out like this. Because the immunoSEQ output included only junctional sequences and no quality scores, the filtering could not be the same as the filtering used for full-length reads. To assign V/J genes and CDR3, sequences were annotated against IMGT germline references using PyIR, a Python wrapper for IgBLAST v1.9. Any read was removed if the V/J assignment was weak (E-value above 1e-6), the CDR3 was missing, or the read contained stop codons, out-of-frame junctions, or ambiguous translated residues. V3J clonotypes were defined by identical inferred V gene, J gene, and CDR3 amino acid sequence. The percentage overlap between two repertoires was calculated by dividing the number of shared unique clonotypes by the size of the smaller repertoire. Richness of each repertoire was evaluated using RTK rarefaction, the Chao1 estimator, and Recon v2.1 estimates of unobserved clonotypes. For all TCRbeta clonotypes obtained by the gDNA method from a handful of donors, generation probabilities were computed with OLGA. Here the immuneACCESS table is served through TCRdb, limited to in-frame sequences with V and J called. Missing clones are a known gap in these copies; in checked studies unresolved V genes cover under half, and the rest lacks a known reason. Clone size and the V and J calls come from that table; the DNA yielded D and trimming. The sample table records 550,000 to 700,000 clones; around 73% of these occur just once. Together, the top ten hold 1.5% to 2% of the sample.

V gives up 2 bases and J gives up 6 bases, and the segment between their germline ends measures 23 bases. From a lookup of the germline V gene, CDR1 and CDR2 are KGHSH and LQKENI. The CDR3, from cysteine to phenylalanine, totals 18 residues. CDR3 DNA only is kept here, 54 bases in frame from base 1. The sample comprised memory CD4+ T cells sorted from blood. This sample's cell subset or site label indicates: CD45RA-negative fraction. In this chain, TRBV18 is recombined with TRBJ2-1, with the D call perhaps TRBD1 or TRBD2, each one matching 6 bases. The clonotype was recovered from a woman in her twenties or thirties in good health. CDR3 protein: CASSPRRSGAKFGNEQFF. The DNA sequence is given as TGTGCCAGCTCACCAAGGAGGTCGGGGGCTAAATTCGGCAATGAGCAGTTCTTC.